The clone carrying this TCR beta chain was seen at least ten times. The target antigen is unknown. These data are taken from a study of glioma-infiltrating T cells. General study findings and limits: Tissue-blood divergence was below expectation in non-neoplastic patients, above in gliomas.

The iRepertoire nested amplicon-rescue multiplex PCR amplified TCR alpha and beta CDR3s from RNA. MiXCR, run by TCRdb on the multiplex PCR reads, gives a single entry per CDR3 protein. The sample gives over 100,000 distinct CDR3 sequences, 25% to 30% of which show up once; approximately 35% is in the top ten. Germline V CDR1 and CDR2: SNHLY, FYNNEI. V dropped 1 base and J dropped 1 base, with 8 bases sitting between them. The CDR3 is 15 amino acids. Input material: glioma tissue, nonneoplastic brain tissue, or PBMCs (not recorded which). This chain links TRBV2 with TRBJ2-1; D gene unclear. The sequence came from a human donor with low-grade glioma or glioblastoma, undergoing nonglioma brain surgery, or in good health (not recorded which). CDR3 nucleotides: TGTGCCAGCAGTGAAGTGGGCCTTTCCTACAATGAGCAGTTCTTC. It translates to CASSEVGLSYNEQFF.